The entry below describes one T cell receptor (beta chain). These data originate in a study of T cells in Graves' hyperthyroidism and ophthalmopathy. Diagnosis relied on clinical symptoms, serum thyroxine and TRAb, thyroid ultrasound and orbital computed tomography. Germline V gene data show CDR1 as KGHSH and CDR2 as LQKENI. Trimming left V 3 bases short and J 1 base short, with 15 bases between. This CDR3 spans 16 amino acids. Amplified TCR beta CDR3 regions came from RNA transcripts. Carried out on the TCR CDR3, a first-round RT-PCR used the HTBI primer set. TCRdb ran MiXCR on the multiplex PCR reads and lists one entry per CDR3 protein. The repertoire holds 500,000 to 550,000 distinct CDR3 sequences, with approximately 20% as singletons.

V usage is TRBV18 and J usage is TRBJ1-1, with D perhaps matching TRBD1 (5 bases). Sequenced input: blood. The clonotype comes from a man aged 35-49 years with Graves' ophthalmopathy. The CDR3 reads CASSPGQGRGNTEAFF. The CDR3 nucleotides are TGTGCCAGCTCACCGGGTCAGGGCCGGGGGAACACTGAAGCTTTCTTT.